This T cell receptor beta chain was identified in a study of cytomegalovirus exposure and HLA in healthy donors. About the research overall: Ancestry clustering placed 70% to 90% of about 400 genotyped donors in the Caucasian-associated cluster.

This PCR relied on a set of 60 Vbeta primers and 13 Jbeta primers. The assay was immunoSEQ multiplex PCR, and TCRdb's table has in-frame clones only and misses some. The sample holds 150,000 or so clones, about 75% seen once. Study-level points and caveats: The listing of fewer than 200 TCR beta chains classed them as cytomegalovirus-associated.

In the case of this clone: No antigen is known for it.

The CDR3 runs 13 residues. V lost 6 bases and J lost 0, with 8 bases in between. Germline values: CDR1 MNHEY, CDR2 SVGAGI. This clonotype originated in a male donor in good health and CMV-seronegative. The genes are TRBV6-5 and TRBJ1-2; D gene unclear. Specimen: PBMCs. The CDR3 bases are TGTGCCAGCAGCAAAGAGGCTAACTATGGCTACACCTTC. As protein: CASSKEANYGYTF.